This paragraph reports one TCR beta chain. The CDR3 covers 16 residues. Germline V gene lookup returns CDR1 LGHNA and CDR2 YNFKEQ. V trimming: 4 bases; J trimming: 3 bases; junction bases outside the gene matches: 7. Here immunoSEQ multiplex PCR was the method, and the copy in TCRdb shows in-frame clones only, minus some. The sample lists 60,000 to 90,000 clones; 83% were seen once. This entry belongs to a study of CD4 T cell repertoires in COVID-19. Study-level information: After less than 12 days of IL-2 expansion, CFSE-low cells were relabeled and restimulated with other coronavirus spikes.

The source was CD4+ T cells from peripheral blood, collected after recovery from COVID-19. The clonotype was recovered from a human donor who had COVID-19. V gene TRBV4-2 combines with J gene TRBJ2-3; 10 bases map to TRBD2. DNA of the CDR3: TGTGCCAGCAGCCCCTCGAGCGGGGGGGCTACAGATACGCAGTATTTT. Translation gives CASSPSSGGATDTQYF.